These T cell receptor beta chains were read from a single sample in a study of blood T cell repertoires in COVID-19. This table comes from immunoSEQ multiplex PCR, and its TCRdb copy is limited to in-frame clones, with some not included. In the table there are about 78,000 clones, roughly nine tenths of which are singletons. Sequenced: peripheral blood. All receptors come from a man aged 50-60 years with active or convalescent COVID-19. Each CDR3 is given with its conserved first and last residue. A D gene is named only where the DNA matches it firmly. Clone size is stated in some rows and not others, as once, few, many or a class when expanded.

D gene	J gene	V gene	clone size	CDR3 DNA	CDR3 protein
TRBD1	TRBJ1-1	TRBV28	NA	TGTGCCAGCAGTTCCCGGGACAGGGGCACTGAAGCTTTCTTT	CASSSRDRGTEAFF
NA	TRBJ2-7	TRBV4-3	few	TGCGCCAGCAGCCAATTCCTCAGGGACTCCTACGAGCAGTACTTC	CASSQFLRDSYEQYF
NA	TRBJ2-5	TRBV4-1	NA	TGCGCCAGCAGTCCCTCCCCGGTAGGACTGCTGTACCAAGAGACCCAGTACTTC	CASSPSPVGLLYQETQYF
NA	TRBJ2-5	TRBV6-2/TRBV6-3	few	TGTGCCAGCAGTTACTTTGCGGAGACCCAGTACTTC	CASSYFAETQYF
TRBD1	TRBJ2-7	TRBV7-9	NA	TGTGCCAGCAGCATGGGACAGTTCTACGAGCAGTACTTC	CASSMGQFYEQYF
NA	TRBJ1-1	TRBV5-4	NA	TGTGCCAGCAGCCAAGCGTTCACACTGAACACTGAAGCTTTCTTT	CASSQAFTLNTEAFF
NA	TRBJ1-4	TRBV3-1/TRBV3-2	NA	TGTGCCAGCAGCCAGCAGTCTCCCCCAACTAATGAAAAACTGTTTTTT	CASSQQSPPTNEKLFF
NA	TRBJ1-5	TRBV12-3/TRBV12-4	NA	TGTGCCAGCAGCTTCGGGACTAACCAGCCCCAGCATTTT	CASSFGTNQPQHF
NA	TRBJ1-6	TRBV5-1	NA	TGCGCCAGCAGCTTGGCAGGTTCCGGTAATTCACCCCTCCACTTT	CASSLAGSGNSPLHF
NA	TRBJ2-4	TRBV21-1	NA	TGTGCCAGCAGCAAAAAAGACGGGACTAGCGATTACAAAAACATTCAGTACTTC	CASSKKDGTSDYKNIQYF
NA	TRBJ1-1	TRBV29-1	NA	TGCAGCGTTGAGGGCCGGACAGCCCTTGGGACTGAAGCTTTCTTT	CSVEGRTALGTEAFF
NA	TRBJ1-4	TRBV28	NA	TGTGCCAGCAGTTTAAACAGAGGGGGTAGTGAAAAACTGTTTTTT	CASSLNRGGSEKLFF
TRBD1	TRBJ1-1	TRBV10-3	NA	TGTGCCACCACAGGGGGCGCAAGGGGCACTGAAGCTTTCTTT	CATTGGARGTEAFF
NA	TRBJ1-3	TRBV5-1	once	TGCGCCAGCAGCCCGGCGGGGATTCTGGACACCATATATTTT	CASSPAGILDTIYF